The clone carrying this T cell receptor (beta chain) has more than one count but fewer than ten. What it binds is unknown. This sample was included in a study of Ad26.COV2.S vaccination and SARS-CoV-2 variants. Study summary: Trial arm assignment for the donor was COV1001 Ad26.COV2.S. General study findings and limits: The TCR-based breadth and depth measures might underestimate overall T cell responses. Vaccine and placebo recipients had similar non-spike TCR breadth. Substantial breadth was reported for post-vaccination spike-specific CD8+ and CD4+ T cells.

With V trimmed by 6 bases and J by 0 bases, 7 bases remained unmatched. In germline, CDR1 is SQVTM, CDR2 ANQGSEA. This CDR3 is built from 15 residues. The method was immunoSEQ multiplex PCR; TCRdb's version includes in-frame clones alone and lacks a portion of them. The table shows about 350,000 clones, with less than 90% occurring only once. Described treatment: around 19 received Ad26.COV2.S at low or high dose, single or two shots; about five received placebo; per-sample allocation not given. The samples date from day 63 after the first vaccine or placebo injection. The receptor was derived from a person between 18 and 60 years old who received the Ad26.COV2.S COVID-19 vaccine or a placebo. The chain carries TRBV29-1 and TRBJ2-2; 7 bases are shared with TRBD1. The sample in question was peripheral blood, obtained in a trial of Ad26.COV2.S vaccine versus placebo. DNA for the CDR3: TGCAGCGTGGCCCCGGGACAGTCGAACACCGGGGAGCTGTTTTTT. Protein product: CSVAPGQSNTGELFF.